This T cell receptor beta chain was retrieved from a study of T-cell reconstitution after alpha-beta-depleted transplantation in children. Study results and caveats: One year post-transplant, T-cell counts and diversity were largely derived from T cells produced anew. It was reported that alpha-beta T cells came from several hundred expanded graft clones (about two months after transplant).

Trimming stripped 0 bases from V and 1 base from J, with 19 bases between. There are 17 residues in the CDR3. The germline V gene has CDR1 DFQATT and CDR2 SNEGSKA (reference sequence). As it was prepared, the TCRbeta library received unique molecular identifiers. Each CDR3 protein gets one entry after TCRdb re-called the PCR reads with MiXCR. The sample shows about 1,000,000 distinct CDR3 sequences, under 30% of them seen only once. On this clonotype itself: Its target is not known.

This specimen was PBMCs, mostly from graft donor cells, taken 360 days after TCRalphabeta/CD19-depleted stem cell transplant. This chain connects TRBV20-1 to TRBJ2-7, with TRBD2 as a possible D gene (6 bases). The TCR originated in a boy in the first two years of life who had a stem cell transplant for SCID, so the T cells may come from the graft donor. The CDR3 nucleotides read TGCAGTGCTAGAGACAGCCATCGCCGGGGAGGTTCCTACGAGCAGTACTTC. This sequence encodes CSARDSHRRGGSYEQYF.